Shown below are 18 T cell receptor beta chains from a single sample sequenced in a study of PD-L1 blockade in urothelial cancer. Produced via immunoSEQ multiplex PCR; TCRdb's table is partial and in-frame only. This sample has tens of thousands of clones, with about four fifths found just once. Sequences were derived from PBMCs, sampled around atezolizumab (anti-PD-L1) treatment. These receptors came from a man in his 70s with urothelial cancer.

The chain has TRBV6-1 and TRBJ1-5; tentatively, D is TRBD1 (5 bases). The germline V gene encodes CDR1 MNHNS and CDR2 SASEGT. The CDR3 spans 15 residues. Trimming cost V 3 bases and J 2 bases, with 11 bases left between them. CDR3 protein: CASSEGPWGNQPQHF. Here the CDR3 DNA reads TGTGCCAGCAGTGAGGGGCCCTGGGGCAATCAGCCCCAGCATTTT.

The V gene is TRBV6-5, the J gene TRBJ2-5; 7 bases line up with TRBD2. CDR1 and CDR2 from the germline V gene are MNHEY and SVGAGI. The CDR3 totals 14 residues. The ends lost 7 bases at V and 2 bases at J; junction bases unmatched: 7. DNA for the CDR3: TGTGCCAGCACTCGAGCGGGGACGCAAGAGACCCAGTACTTC. This encodes CASTRAGTQETQYF.

The chain is built from TRBV11-3 and TRBJ2-5; no firm D call. V lost 1 base and J lost 5, with 11 bases in between. CDR1 and CDR2 from the germline V gene are SGHNT and YENEEA. The CDR3 loop spans 14 amino acids. CDR3 nucleotides: TGTGCCAGCAGCTTAGTTAACAGCCGGGAGACCCAGTACTTC. This translates into CASSLVNSRETQYF.

This chain links TRBV18 with TRBJ1-5; D is uncertain. The CDR3 is 17 residues long. Germline V gene data show CDR1 as KGHSH and CDR2 as LQKENI. V was pared by 3 bases and J by 0 bases, with 15 bases between. The CDR3 DNA follows: TGTGCCAGCTCACCTGAAGCGCAATCGAATAGCAATCAGCCCCAGCATTTT. Protein: CASSPEAQSNSNQPQHF.

This chain uses TRBV6-1 with TRBJ2-3, with 9 bases lining up with TRBD1. The CDR3 runs to 13 residues. Unmatched junction bases numbered 1, after V lost 6 bases and J lost 3 bases. The germline gives CDR1 MNHNS, CDR2 SASEGT. Here the CDR3 reads CASRTGGTDTQYF. The CDR3 nucleotides are TGTGCCAGCAGGACAGGGGGAACAGATACGCAGTATTTT.

The gene calls are TRBV5-4 and TRBJ2-6; D might be TRBD2 (5 bases). Germline V gene data show CDR1 as SGHNT and CDR2 as YYREEE (reference sequence). The CDR3 covers 16 residues. Trimming shortened V by 4 bases and J by 4 bases, and 15 bases separated the two germline ends. CDR3 protein: CASSKSGRGGANVLTF. The CDR3 DNA sequence: TGTGCCAGCAGCAAGAGCGGTCGAGGAGGGGCCAACGTCCTGACTTTC. The full variable domain, in which reference TRBV5-4 and TRBJ2-6 provide the parts outside the CDR3, is ETGVTQSPTHLIKTRGQQVTLRCSSQSGHNTVSWYQQALGQGPQFIFQYYREEENGRGNFPPRFSGLQFPNYSSELNVNALELDDSALYLCASSKSGRGGANVLTFGAGSRLTVL.

The chain is built from TRBV28 and TRBJ2-7, with 10 bases lining up with TRBD2. J lost 0 bases, V lost 4 bases, and 6 bases had no gene match. In germline, CDR1 is MDHEN, CDR2 SYDVKM. This CDR3 region has 16 residues. The CDR3 here is CASSSLAGGYSYEQYF. Written as DNA, the CDR3 is TGTGCCAGCAGTTCATTAGCGGGGGGATACTCCTACGAGCAGTACTTC.

This chain connects TRBV5-5 to TRBJ1-1; the D is unclear. Germline CDR1 and CDR2: SGHKS and YYEKEE (reference sequence). Trimming removed 2 bases from V and 1 base from J, with 6 bases in between. The CDR3 spans 13 residues. The DNA of the CDR3 is TGTGCCAGCAGCTTCACGGGGAACACTGAAGCTTTCTTT. Translation: CASSFTGNTEAFF.

V gene TRBV11-2 combines with J gene TRBJ2-1; D possibly corresponds to TRBD1 (5 bases). V was cut by 1 base and J by 6 bases, with 10 bases left in between. The CDR3 length is 14 residues. Germline V gene sequence: CDR1 SGHAT, CDR2 FQNNGV. CDR3 residues: CASSLGLGRNEQFF. The CDR3 DNA is TGTGCCAGCAGCTTAGGACTGGGGCGCAATGAGCAGTTCTTC.

The V and J genes are TRBV6-1 and TRBJ1-1, with 7 bases aligning to TRBD1. The germline CDR1 and CDR2 sequences are MNHNS and SASEGT. The junction had 5 bases not matched to a gene; V was cut back by 6 bases and J by 1 base. The CDR3 spans 14 residues. CDR3: CASRTNRGNTEAFF. The DNA of the CDR3 is TGTGCCAGCAGGACCAACAGGGGGAACACTGAAGCTTTCTTT.

In its sample, this clone was seen a few times. The chain uses TRBV6-5 and TRBJ2-1, with D perhaps TRBD2 (6 bases). Per the germline V gene, CDR1 is MNHEY and CDR2 is SVGAGI. The CDR3 spans 11 residues. Trimming left V 7 bases short and J 9 bases short, with 10 bases between. In DNA form, the CDR3 reads TGTGCCAGCACGAACGGGGGTGAGCAGTTCTTC. Amino acids: CASTNGGEQFF.

The chain recombines TRBV5-6 with TRBJ2-7; 9 positions agree with TRBD1. The germline V gene has CDR1 SGHDT and CDR2 YYEEEE. Trimming cost V 5 bases and J 2 bases; bases outside gene matches: 5. The CDR3 totals 14 residues. CDR3 sequence reads: CASSRDRVTYEQYF. CDR3 nucleotides: TGTGCCAGCAGTCGGGACAGGGTAACCTACGAGCAGTACTTC.

This chain connects TRBV6-1 to TRBJ1-5; the match to TRBD1 covers 9 bases. The CDR3 is 16 residues long. Unmatched junction bases numbered 4, after V lost 3 bases and J lost 1 base. The germline CDR1 and CDR2 sequences are MNHNS and SASEGT. The CDR3 coding sequence is TGTGCCAGCAGTGACACAGGGGGCGTAAGCAATCAGCCCCAGCATTTT. Protein: CASSDTGGVSNQPQHF.

This clone was detected a few times. This chain joins TRBV4-3 and TRBJ1-1, with D tentatively TRBD1 (6 bases). The CDR3 totals 13 residues. Germline V gene lookup returns CDR1 LGHNA and CDR2 YSLEER. The V end lost 3 bases, the J end lost 1 base, and 6 bases lay between the germline ends. The CDR3 here is CASSQTGNTEAFF. CDR3 bases: TGCGCCAGCAGCCAGACAGGGAACACTGAAGCTTTCTTT.

The CDR3 DNA follows: TGTGCCAGCAGCGTCCAGGGGGCCACGAACACTGAAGCTTTCTTT. This encodes CASSVQGATNTEAFF. This chain connects TRBV9 to TRBJ1-1; TRBD1 matches 8 bases. Trimming took 2 bases from V and 1 from J; bases not matched to a gene: 4. The CDR3 spans 15 residues. CDR1 SGDLS and CDR2 YYNGEE come from the germline V gene.

The rearrangement uses TRBV4-1 and TRBJ2-1, with 12 bases lining up with TRBD2. Germline V CDR1 and CDR2: MGHRA, YSYEKL. CDR3 length: 20 residues. The ends lost 0 bases at V and 3 bases at J; junction bases unmatched: 12. CDR3 residues: CASSQDIRVLAGGSYNEQFF. CDR3 DNA: TGCGCCAGCAGCCAAGATATCCGGGTACTAGCGGGAGGTAGCTACAATGAGCAGTTCTTC.

This chain joins TRBV19 and TRBJ2-2; 9 bases match TRBD2. V lost 3 bases, J lost 7 bases, and 9 bases stayed unmatched. Germline values: CDR1 LNHDA, CDR2 SQIVND (reference sequence). The CDR3 sequence is 16 residues long. CDR3 bases: TGTGCCAGTAGTATGGACGGCGGGAGGGCGATCGGGGAGCTGTTTTTT. Translation: CASSMDGGRAIGELFF.

V gene TRBV5-5 combines with J gene TRBJ1-5; tentative D call: TRBD1 (6 bases). Trimming pared 1 base from V and 1 base from J, leaving 12 bases between. The germline CDR1 and CDR2 sequences are SGHKS and YYEKEE (reference sequence). The CDR3 runs 16 residues. The CDR3 nucleotides read TGTGCCAGCAGCTTGACAGGGATCGAGAGCAATCAGCCCCAGCATTTT. As protein: CASSLTGIESNQPQHF.